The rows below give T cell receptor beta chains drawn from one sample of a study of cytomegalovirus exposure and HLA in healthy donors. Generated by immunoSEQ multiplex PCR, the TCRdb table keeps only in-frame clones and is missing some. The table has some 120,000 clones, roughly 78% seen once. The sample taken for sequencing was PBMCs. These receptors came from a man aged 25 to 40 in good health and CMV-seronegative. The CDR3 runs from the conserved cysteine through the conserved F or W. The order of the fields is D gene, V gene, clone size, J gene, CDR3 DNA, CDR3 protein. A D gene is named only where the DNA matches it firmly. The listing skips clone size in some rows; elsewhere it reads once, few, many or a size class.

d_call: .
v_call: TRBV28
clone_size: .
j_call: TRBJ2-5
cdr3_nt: TGTGCCACCCAACGGAGGACCAAAGAGACCCAGTACTTC
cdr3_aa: CATQRRTKETQYF

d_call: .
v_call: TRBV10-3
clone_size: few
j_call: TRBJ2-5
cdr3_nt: TGTGCCATCAGTGAGTACGGCGGGGAGCAGTACTTC
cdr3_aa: CAISEYGGEQYF

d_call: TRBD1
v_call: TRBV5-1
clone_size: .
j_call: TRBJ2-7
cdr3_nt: TGCGCCAGCAATGGCCAGGGGGCACTCTACGAGCAGTACTTC
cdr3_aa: CASNGQGALYEQYF

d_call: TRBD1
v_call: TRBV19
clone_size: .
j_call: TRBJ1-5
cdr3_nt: TGTGCCAGTAGATTAGACAGGGGATGGAATCAGCCCCAGCATTTT
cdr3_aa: CASRLDRGWNQPQHF

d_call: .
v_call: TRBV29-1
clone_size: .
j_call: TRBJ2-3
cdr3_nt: TGCAGCGCCTCTACAGGGTCAGATACGCAGTATTTT
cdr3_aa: CSASTGSDTQYF

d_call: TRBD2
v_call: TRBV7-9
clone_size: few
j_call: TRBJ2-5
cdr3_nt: TGTGCCAGCAGCTTTTCACTAGCGGGGGGGCTCAGTCAAGAGACCCAGTACTTC
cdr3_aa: CASSFSLAGGLSQETQYF

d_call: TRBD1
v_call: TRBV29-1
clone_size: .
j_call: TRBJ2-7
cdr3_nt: TGCAGCGTGGCCGGGACAGTCTACGAGCAGTACTTC
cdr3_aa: CSVAGTVYEQYF

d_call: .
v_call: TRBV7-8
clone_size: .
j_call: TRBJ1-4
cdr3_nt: TGTGCCAGCAGCGCTCCAGGGTTTCCTAATGAAAAACTGTTTTTT
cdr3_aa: CASSAPGFPNEKLFF

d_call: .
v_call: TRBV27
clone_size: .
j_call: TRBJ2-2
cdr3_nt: TGTGCCAGCAGGGAGTACTCCGGGGAGCTGTTTTTT
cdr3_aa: CASREYSGELFF

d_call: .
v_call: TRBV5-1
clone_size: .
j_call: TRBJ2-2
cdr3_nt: TGCGCCAGCAGCTCCGGGACATTGAACACCGGGGAGCTGTTTTTT
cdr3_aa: CASSSGTLNTGELFF

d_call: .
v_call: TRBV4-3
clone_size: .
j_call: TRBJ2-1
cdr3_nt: TGCGCCAGCAGTCGACTCGCGGGAAACAATGAGCAGTTCTTC
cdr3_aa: CASSRLAGNNEQFF

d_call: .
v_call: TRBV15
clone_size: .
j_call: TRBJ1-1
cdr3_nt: TGTGCGACGGGGGGGTTCATGAACACTGAAGCTTTCTTT
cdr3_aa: CATGGFMNTEAFF

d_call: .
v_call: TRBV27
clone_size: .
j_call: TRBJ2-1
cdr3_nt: TGTGCCAGCAGTTTATCCGGAGGGGAGCAGTTCTTC
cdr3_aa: CASSLSGGEQFF

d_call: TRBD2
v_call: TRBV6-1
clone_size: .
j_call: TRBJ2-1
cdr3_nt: TGTGCCAGCAGTGTGCCGGGACTAGGACGGAATGAGCAGTTCTTC
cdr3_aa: CASSVPGLGRNEQFF

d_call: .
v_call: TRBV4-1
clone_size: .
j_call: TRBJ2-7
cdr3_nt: TGCGCCAGCAGCCAGCTGGAGGGGGCGGCCTACGAGCAGTACTTC
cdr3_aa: CASSQLEGAAYEQYF

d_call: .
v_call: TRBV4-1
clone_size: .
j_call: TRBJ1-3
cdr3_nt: TGCGCCAGCAGCCGCCAAGTCACAGTCTCTGGAAACACCATATATTTT
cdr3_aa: CASSRQVTVSGNTIYF

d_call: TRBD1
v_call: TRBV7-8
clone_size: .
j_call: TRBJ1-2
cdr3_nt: TGTGCCAGCAGCTTAGCACTTGCCGGGACAGGGGGGTATGGCTACACCTTC
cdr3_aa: CASSLALAGTGGYGYTF

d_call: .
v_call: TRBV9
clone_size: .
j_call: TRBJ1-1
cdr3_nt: TGTGCCAGCAGCGTAGTTGAGACTCGATGGAAGAACACTGAAGCTTTCTTT
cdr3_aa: CASSVVETRWKNTEAFF

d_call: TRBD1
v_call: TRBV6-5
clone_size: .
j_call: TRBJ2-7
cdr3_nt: TGTGCCAGCAGACAGGGGGCTAGGGAGCAGTACTTC
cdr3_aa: CASRQGAREQYF

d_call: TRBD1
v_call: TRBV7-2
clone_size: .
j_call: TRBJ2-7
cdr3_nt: TGTGCCAGCAGCTTAGAAGAGGGGGCCTCCTACGAGCAGTACTTC
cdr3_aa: CASSLEEGASYEQYF

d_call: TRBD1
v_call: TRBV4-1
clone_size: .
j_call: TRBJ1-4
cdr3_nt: TGCGCCAGCAGCGGCGGGACAGGATATACACTTTCTGAAAAACTGTTTTTT
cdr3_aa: CASSGGTGYTLSEKLFF

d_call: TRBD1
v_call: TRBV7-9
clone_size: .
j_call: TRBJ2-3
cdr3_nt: TGTGCCAGCGAGCCCCGGGACAGGGGGGCTATTATCACAGATACGCAGTATTTT
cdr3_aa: CASEPRDRGAIITDTQYF

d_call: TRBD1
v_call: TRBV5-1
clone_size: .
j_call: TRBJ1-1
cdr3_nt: TGCGCCAGCAGCATCACCGGGACAGGGAGATCCACTGAAGCTTTCTTT
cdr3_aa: CASSITGTGRSTEAFF

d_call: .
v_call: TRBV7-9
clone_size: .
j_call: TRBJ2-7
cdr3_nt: TGTGCCAGCAGCTTTTTTGCGGGTTCCTACGAGCAGTACTTC
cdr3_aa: CASSFFAGSYEQYF

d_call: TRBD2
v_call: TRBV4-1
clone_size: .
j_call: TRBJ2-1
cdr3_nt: TGCGCCAGCAGCCAAGATTTGAAGCGGGGGCATCCTTTCAATGAGCAGTTCTTC
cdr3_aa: CASSQDLKRGHPFNEQFF

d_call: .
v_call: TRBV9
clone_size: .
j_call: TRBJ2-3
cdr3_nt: TGTGCCAGCAGCGTAGAGGACCTAGGGGAACACACAGATACGCAGTATTTT
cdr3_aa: CASSVEDLGEHTDTQYF

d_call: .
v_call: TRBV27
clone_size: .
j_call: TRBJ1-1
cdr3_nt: TGTGCCAGCAGCCGGACAGAGAACACTGAAGCTTTCTTT
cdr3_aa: CASSRTENTEAFF

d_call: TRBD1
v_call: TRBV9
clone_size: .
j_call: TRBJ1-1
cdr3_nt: TGTGCCAGCAGCGTAGGTCACAGGGGGTTGGTAGCTTTCTTT
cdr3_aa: CASSVGHRGLVAFF

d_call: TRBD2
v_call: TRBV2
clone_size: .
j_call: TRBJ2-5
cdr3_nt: TGTGCCAGCAGGGGCGGGGGGGCCGGAGAGACCCAGTACTTC
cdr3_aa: CASRGGGAGETQYF

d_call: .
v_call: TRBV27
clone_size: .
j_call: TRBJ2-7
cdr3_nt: TGTGCCAGCAGTTTAACTGGCCCAGGGATATACTACGAGCAGTACTTC
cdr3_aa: CASSLTGPGIYYEQYF

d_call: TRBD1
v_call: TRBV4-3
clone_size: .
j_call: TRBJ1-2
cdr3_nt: TGCGCCAGCAGCCACGATGTCGGGACAGCTAACTATGGCTACACCTTC
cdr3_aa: CASSHDVGTANYGYTF

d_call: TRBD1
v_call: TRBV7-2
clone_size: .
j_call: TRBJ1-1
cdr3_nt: TGTGCCAGCAGCCCAGGGGGCAGGGACACTGAAGCTTTCTTT
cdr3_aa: CASSPGGRDTEAFF

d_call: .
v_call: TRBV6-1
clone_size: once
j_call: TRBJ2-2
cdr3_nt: TGTGCCAGCAAGGGTCGGACTGTGAACACCGGGGAGCTGTTTTTT
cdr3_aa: CASKGRTVNTGELFF

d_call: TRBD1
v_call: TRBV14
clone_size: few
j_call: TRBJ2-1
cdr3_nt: TGTGCCAGCAGTCTGCTACCGGGACAGGGTAGGGATGAGCAGTTCTTC
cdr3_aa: CASSLLPGQGRDEQFF

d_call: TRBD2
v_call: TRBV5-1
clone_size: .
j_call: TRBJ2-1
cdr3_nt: TGCGCCAGCAGCCCGGGACTACAATACAATGAGCAGTTCTTC
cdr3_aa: CASSPGLQYNEQFF

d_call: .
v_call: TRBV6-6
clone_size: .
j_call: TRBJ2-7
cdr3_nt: TGTGCCAGCAGTTACTCGCTGGCAGCGAAGATTTACGAGCAGTACTTC
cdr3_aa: CASSYSLAAKIYEQYF

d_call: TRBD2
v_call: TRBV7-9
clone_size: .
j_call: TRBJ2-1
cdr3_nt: TGTGTACTAGCGGGAGGTCCCTACAATGAGCAGTTCTTC
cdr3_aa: CVLAGGPYNEQFF

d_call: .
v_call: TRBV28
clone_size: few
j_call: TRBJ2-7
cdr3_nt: TGTGCCAGCAGTTTATCGTTCGGGAACCGAGCCTACGAGCAGTACTTC
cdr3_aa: CASSLSFGNRAYEQYF

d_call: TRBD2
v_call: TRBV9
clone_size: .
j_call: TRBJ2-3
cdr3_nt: TGTGCCAGCAGCGTAGACGGGAGGGGTGTCGGCACAGATACGCAGTATTTT
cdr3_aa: CASSVDGRGVGTDTQYF

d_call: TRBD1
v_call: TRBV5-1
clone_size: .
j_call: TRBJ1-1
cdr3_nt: TGCGCCAGCAGCCTAGCACAGGGGGCAGGGGTTGAAGCTTTCTTT
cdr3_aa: CASSLAQGAGVEAFF

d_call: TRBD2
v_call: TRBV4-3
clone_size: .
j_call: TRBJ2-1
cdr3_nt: TGCGCCAGCAGCCAAGAACCTAGCGGGGGCTACAATGAGCAGTTCTTC
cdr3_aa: CASSQEPSGGYNEQFF

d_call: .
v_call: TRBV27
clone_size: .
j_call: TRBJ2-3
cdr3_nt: TGTGCCAGCAGTTTTCGGTTTTCTAGCACAGATACGCAGTATTTT
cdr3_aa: CASSFRFSSTDTQYF

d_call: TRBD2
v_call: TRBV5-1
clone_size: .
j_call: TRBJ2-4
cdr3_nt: TGCGCCAGCCGACTGGCGGGGGGGGCCAAAAACATTCAGTACTTC
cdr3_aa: CASRLAGGAKNIQYF

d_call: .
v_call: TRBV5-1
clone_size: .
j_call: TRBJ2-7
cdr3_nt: TGCGCCAGTAGGACATCCTACGAGCAGTACTTC
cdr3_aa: CASRTSYEQYF

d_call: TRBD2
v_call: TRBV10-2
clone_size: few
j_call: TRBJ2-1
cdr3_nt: TGCGCCAGCAGGGAGCGGGGGGCGCGGGGTGAGCAGTTCTTC
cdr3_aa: CASRERGARGEQFF

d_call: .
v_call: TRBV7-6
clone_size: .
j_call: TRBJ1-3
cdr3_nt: TGTGCCAGCAGCTTAGATGTTGGACTCAGTGGAAACACCATATATTTT
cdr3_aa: CASSLDVGLSGNTIYF

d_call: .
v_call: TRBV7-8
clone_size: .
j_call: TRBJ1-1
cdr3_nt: TGTGCCAGCAGCTTAGACGAGGGACAGAACACTGAAGCTTTCTTT
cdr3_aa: CASSLDEGQNTEAFF

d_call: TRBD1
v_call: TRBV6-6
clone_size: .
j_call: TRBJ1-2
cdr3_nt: TGTGCCAGCAGTCCGACAGGGGGTCGTGGCTACACCTTC
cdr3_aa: CASSPTGGRGYTF

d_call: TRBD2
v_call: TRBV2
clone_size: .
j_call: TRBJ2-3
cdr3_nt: TGTGCCAGCAGTGCTGGGACTAGCGGGAGAATGCCCTTT
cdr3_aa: CASSAGTSGRMPF

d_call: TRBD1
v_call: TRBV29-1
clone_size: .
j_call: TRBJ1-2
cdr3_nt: TGCAGCGTTGAAGACGACCCCGGACAGAGGGGGCCCTTCTATGGCTACACCTTC
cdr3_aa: CSVEDDPGQRGPFYGYTF

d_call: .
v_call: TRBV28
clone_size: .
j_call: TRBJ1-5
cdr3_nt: TGTGCCAGCAGTTTTTGGGGCCAGCCCCAGCATTTT
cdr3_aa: CASSFWGQPQHF

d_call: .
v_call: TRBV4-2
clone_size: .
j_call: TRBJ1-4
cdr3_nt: TGTGCCAGCAGCCAAAGACAGAATGAAAAACTGTTTTTT
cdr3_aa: CASSQRQNEKLFF

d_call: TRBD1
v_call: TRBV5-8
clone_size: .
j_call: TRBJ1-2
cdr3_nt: TGTGCCAGCAGCCTGGAGGGGGCGCGAGGCTACACTTTC
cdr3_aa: CASSLEGARGYTF

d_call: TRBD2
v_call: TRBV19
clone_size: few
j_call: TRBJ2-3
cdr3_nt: TGTGCCAGTGCCTCCTGGCGGGGGGGCCATACAGATACGCAGTATTTT
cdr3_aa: CASASWRGGHTDTQYF

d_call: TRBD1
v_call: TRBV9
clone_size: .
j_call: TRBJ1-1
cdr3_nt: TGTGCCAGCAGCAGACGGACAGGGGCGAACACTGAAGCTTTCTTT
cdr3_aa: CASSRRTGANTEAFF

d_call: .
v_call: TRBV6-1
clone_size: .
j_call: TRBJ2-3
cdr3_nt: TGTGCCAGCAGGGAGAGGATGGTAGATACGCAGTATTTT
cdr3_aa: CASRERMVDTQYF

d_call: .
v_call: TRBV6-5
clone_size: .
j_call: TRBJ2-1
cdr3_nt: TGTGCCAGCAGTACCCTCCCGACTCCCAACAATGAGCAGTTCTTC
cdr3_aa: CASSTLPTPNNEQFF

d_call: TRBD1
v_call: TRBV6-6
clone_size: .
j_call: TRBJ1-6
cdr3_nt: TGTGCCAGCAGTTACTCGACAGGGAGTAATTCACCCCTCCACTTT
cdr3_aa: CASSYSTGSNSPLHF

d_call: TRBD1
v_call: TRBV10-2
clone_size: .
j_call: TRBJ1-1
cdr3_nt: TGCGCCAGCGGACAGGGGGCCACTGAAGCTTTCTTT
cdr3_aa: CASGQGATEAFF